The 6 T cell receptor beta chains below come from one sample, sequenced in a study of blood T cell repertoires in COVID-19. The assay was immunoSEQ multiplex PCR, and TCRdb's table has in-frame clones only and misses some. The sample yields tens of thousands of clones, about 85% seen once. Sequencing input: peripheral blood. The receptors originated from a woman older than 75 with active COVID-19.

CDR3 loop: CASKTGQATDTQYF. CDR3 coding DNA: TGTGCCAGCAAAACGGGACAGGCCACAGATACGCAGTATTTT. The chain recombines TRBV11-1 with TRBJ2-3; 8 bases map to TRBD1. After removal of 7 bases from V and 2 bases from J, the junction contained 5 bases not matched to a gene. Germline loops: CDR1 SGHAT, CDR2 FQDESV (reference sequence). CDR3 length: 14 residues.

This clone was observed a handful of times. The CDR3 nucleotides are TGTGCCAGTAGGCGGTCCTCTGGAAACACCATATATTTT. Translated, it gives CASRRSSGNTIYF. V gene TRBV19 combines with J gene TRBJ1-3; D gene ambiguous. V dropped 6 bases and J dropped 0 bases, with 6 bases sitting between them. Germline V gene data show CDR1 as LNHDA and CDR2 as SQIVND (reference sequence). The CDR3 sequence is 13 residues long.

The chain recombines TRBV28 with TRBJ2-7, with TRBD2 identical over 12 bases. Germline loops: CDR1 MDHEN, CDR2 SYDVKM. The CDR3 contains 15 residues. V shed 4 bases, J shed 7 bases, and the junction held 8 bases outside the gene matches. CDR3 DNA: TGTGCCAGCAGTTCACGACTAGCGGGGGAGAGGGAGCAGTACTTC. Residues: CASSSRLAGEREQYF.

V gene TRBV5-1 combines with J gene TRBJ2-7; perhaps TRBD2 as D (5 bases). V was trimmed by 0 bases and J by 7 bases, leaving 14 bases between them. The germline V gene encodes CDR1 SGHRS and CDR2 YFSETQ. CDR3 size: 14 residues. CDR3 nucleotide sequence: TGCGCCAGCAGCTTGGCCAGTCGAGGGAGTGAGCAGTACTTC. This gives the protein CASSLASRGSEQYF.

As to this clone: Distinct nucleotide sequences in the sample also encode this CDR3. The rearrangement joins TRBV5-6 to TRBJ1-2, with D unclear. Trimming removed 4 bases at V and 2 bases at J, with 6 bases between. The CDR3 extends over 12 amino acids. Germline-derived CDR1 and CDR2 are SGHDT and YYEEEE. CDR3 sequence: CASSPLNYGYTF. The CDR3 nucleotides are TGTGCCAGCAGCCCTTTAAACTATGGCTACACCTTC.

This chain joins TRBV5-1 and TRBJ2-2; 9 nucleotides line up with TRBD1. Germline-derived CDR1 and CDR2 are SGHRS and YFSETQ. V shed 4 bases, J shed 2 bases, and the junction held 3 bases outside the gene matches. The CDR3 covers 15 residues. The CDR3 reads CASSGDRVNTGELFF. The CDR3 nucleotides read TGCGCCAGCAGCGGGGACAGGGTAAACACCGGGGAGCTGTTTTTT.